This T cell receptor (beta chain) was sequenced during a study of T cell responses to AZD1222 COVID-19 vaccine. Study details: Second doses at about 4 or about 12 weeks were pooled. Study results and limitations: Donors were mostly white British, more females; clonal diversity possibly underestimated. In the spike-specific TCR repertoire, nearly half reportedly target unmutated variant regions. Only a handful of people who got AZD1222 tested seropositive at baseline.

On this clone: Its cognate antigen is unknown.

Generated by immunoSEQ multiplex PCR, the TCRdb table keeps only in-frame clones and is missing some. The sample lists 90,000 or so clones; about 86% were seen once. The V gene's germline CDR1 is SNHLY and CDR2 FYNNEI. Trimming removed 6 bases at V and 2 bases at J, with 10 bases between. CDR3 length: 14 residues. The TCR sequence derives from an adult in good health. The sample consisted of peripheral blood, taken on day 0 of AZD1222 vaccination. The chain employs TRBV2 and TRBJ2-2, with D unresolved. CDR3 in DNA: TGTGCCAGCAGCTCCAGTCTAAACACCGGGGAGCTGTTTTTT. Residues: CASSSSLNTGELFF.